Reported below is one TCR beta chain. These data originate in a study of T cell changes during pregnancy in multiple sclerosis. The method was immunoSEQ multiplex PCR; TCRdb's version includes in-frame clones alone and lacks a portion of them. Of about 52,000 clones listed, 85% to 95% are singletons. With V trimmed by 7 bases and J by 6 bases, 18 bases remained unmatched. Germline V CDR1 and CDR2: LNHDA, SQIVND (reference sequence). The length of the CDR3 is 18 residues. This TCR came from a female donor with multiple sclerosis, enrolled in a pregnancy study. The chain couples TRBV19 to TRBJ2-1, with 10 bases lining up with TRBD1. The sequenced sample was CD4+ T cells from peripheral blood mononuclear cells, obtained in the third trimester of pregnancy. CDR3 residues: CASTPLGQGTIMVNEQFF. The CDR3 nucleotides are TGTGCCAGTACTCCCTTGGGACAGGGGACCATAATGGTCAATGAGCAGTTCTTC.